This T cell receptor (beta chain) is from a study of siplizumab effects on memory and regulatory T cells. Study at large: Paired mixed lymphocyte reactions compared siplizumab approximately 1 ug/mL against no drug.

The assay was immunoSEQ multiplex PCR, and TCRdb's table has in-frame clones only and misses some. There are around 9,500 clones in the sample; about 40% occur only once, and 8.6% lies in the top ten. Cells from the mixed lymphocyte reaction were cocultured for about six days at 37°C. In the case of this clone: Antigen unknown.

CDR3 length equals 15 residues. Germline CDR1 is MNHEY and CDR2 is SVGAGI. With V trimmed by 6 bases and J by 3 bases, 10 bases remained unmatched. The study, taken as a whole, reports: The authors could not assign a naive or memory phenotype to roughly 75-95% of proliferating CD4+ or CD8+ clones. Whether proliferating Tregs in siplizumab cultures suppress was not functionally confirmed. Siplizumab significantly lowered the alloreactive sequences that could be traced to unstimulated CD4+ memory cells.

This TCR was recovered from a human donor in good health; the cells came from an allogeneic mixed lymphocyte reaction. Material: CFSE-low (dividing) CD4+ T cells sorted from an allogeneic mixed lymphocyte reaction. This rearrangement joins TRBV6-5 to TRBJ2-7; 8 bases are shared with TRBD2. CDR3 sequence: CASSVRASGLYEQYF. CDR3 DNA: TGTGCCAGCAGCGTTAGGGCTAGCGGGCTCTACGAGCAGTACTTC.